The source of this T cell receptor beta chain is a study of identical twins. Study findings and constraints: For out-of-frame alpha sequences shared by twins, low generation probability was in excess. Its conclusions, products of cross-sectional statistical analysis, did not come from following the same donors.

Trimming left V 3 bases short and J 9 bases short, with 10 bases between. This CDR3 is built from 12 residues. The germline gives CDR1 SGHKS, CDR2 YYEKEE (reference sequence). TCRdb reprocessed the 5' RACE reads with MiXCR, giving one entry per CDR3 protein. Altogether 350,000 to 500,000 distinct CDR3 sequences are present, less than 20% being singletons, with the ten largest covering around 10%. This clonotype was seen a few times. As yet, its antigen is unknown. V usage is TRBV5-5 and J usage is TRBJ2-1; D may correspond to TRBD1 or TRBD2 (5 bases each). Input material: naive T cells sorted from blood. The receptor comes from a man in his forties or fifties in good health. This CDR3 is CASSSPGGEQFF. DNA of the CDR3: TGTGCCAGCAGCTCCCCTGGGGGTGAGCAGTTCTTC.